The 6 T cell receptor beta chains below all came from one sample that was sequenced in a study of T cell changes during pregnancy in multiple sclerosis (dated by TCRdb to 2018 to 2020). Receptors were amplified or captured by the immunoSEQ multiplex PCR assay. In its TCRdb copy, this immuneACCESS table keeps in-frame sequences only and misses some clones. Where compared with another copy, unresolved V genes explain less than half of these, and the others have no known cause. This sample gives about 42,000 clones in total; about 85% of them show up just once. The biggest ten clones account for under 0.9% of the sample. Here the sequenced sample was CD4+ T cells from peripheral blood mononuclear cells, taken after pregnancy. Every receptor here comes from a female donor with multiple sclerosis, enrolled in a pregnancy study.

There are a few counts of this clone. The V and J genes are TRBV28 and TRBJ1-1; 7 bases agree with TRBD1. The junction had 7 bases not matched to a gene; V was cut back by 6 bases and J by 3 bases. This CDR3 is built from 14 residues. Germline V gene lookup returns CDR1 MDHEN and CDR2 SYDVKM. This CDR3 is CASRTDRVHTEAFF. The CDR3 DNA is TGTGCCAGCAGGACCGACAGGGTTCACACTGAAGCTTTCTTT.

The chain uses TRBV5-1 and TRBJ1-4, with a weak D call TRBD1 (6 bases). V was pared by 4 bases and J by 5 bases, with 18 bases between. The CDR3 length is 16 residues. Germline V gene lookup returns CDR1 SGHRS and CDR2 YFSETQ. CDR3 loop: CASSVGIGQLNEKLFF. In DNA, the CDR3 is TGCGCCAGCAGCGTGGGAATCGGACAGTTAAATGAAAAACTGTTTTTT.

V is TRBV6-6 and J is TRBJ2-1; 9 bases are a match to TRBD1. The CDR3 is 16 amino acids. CDR1 and CDR2 (germline): MNHNY, SVGAGI (reference sequence). J gave up 0 bases and V 4 bases, and 4 bases lay outside the gene matches. The CDR3 here is CASSLTGGGSYNEQFF. Here the CDR3 DNA reads TGTGCCAGCAGTTTAACAGGGGGCGGCTCCTACAATGAGCAGTTCTTC.

The J gene is TRBJ2-3, the V gene TRBV5-1, with TRBD1 identical over 7 bases. Germline V lookup: CDR1 SGHRS, CDR2 YFSETQ. The CDR3 covers 15 residues. With V trimmed by 0 bases and J by 2 bases, 3 bases remained unmatched. CDR3 coding DNA: TGCGCCAGCAGCTTGGGGGGACAGTCCACAGATACGCAGTATTTT. Its translation: CASSLGGQSTDTQYF.

This chain joins TRBV11-2 and TRBJ1-1, with D tentatively TRBD1 (5 bases). The V gene's germline CDR1 is SGHAT and CDR2 FQNNGV. The CDR3 sequence is 14 residues long. Trimming shortened V by 6 bases and J by 5 bases, and 16 bases separated the two germline ends. The CDR3 nucleotides read TGTGCCAGCAGGCCATTGAAGGGGAGGACTGAAGCTTTCTTT. Translating it yields CASRPLKGRTEAFF.

The chain employs TRBV6-4 and TRBJ2-1; 9 nucleotides line up with TRBD2. The CDR3 contains 16 residues. Trimming at V came to 10 bases and at J to 0 bases, leaving 10 bases not matched to a gene. CDR1 and CDR2 from the germline V gene are MRHNA and SNTAGT. DNA for the CDR3: TGTGCCAATGGTGTAGCGGGAGACACCTCCTACAATGAGCAGTTCTTC. This encodes CANGVAGDTSYNEQFF.